Presented here are 4 T cell receptor beta chains from one specimen sequenced in a study of blood T cell repertoires in COVID-19. Some clones are missing from TCRdb's copy, which holds only in-frame ones; the method was immunoSEQ multiplex PCR. The sample holds over 200,000 clones, 65% to 90% seen once. The sequenced sample was peripheral blood. Receptors were obtained from a human donor in a cohort sampled during active COVID-19.

The genes are TRBV24-1 and TRBJ1-1; no reliable D call. Germline CDR1 KGHDR, CDR2 SFDVKD. The V and J ends lost 4 bases and 7 bases respectively, with 12 bases between them. The CDR3 has 13 amino acids. Here the CDR3 reads CATSDPGGDEAFF. The DNA for the CDR3 is TGTGCCACCAGTGACCCCGGCGGTGATGAAGCTTTCTTT.

The chain links TRBV4-3 to TRBJ2-5; 9 bases are a match to TRBD2. This CDR3 has 16 residues. CDR1 and CDR2 from the germline V gene are LGHNA and YSLEER. Losses at the gene ends were 1 base for V and 1 base for J; bases not matched to a gene: 4. CDR3: CASSQGTAGGQETQYF. In nucleotides, the CDR3 is TGCGCCAGCAGCCAAGGGACAGCGGGGGGCCAAGAGACCCAGTACTTC.

The chain uses TRBV28 and TRBJ2-7; TRBD1 is a possible D gene (5 bases). This CDR3 comprises 15 residues. Germline CDR1 reads MDHEN; CDR2 reads SYDVKM. V lost 4 bases and J lost 0, with 13 bases in between. The DNA for the CDR3 is TGTGCCAGCAGTTCCGACAGTGCTAGCTCCTACGAGCAGTACTTC. It codes for CASSSDSASSYEQYF.

The V call is TRBV7-2, the J call TRBJ2-7; 8 bases match TRBD2. Germline V gene data show CDR1 as SGHTA and CDR2 as FQGNSA. The CDR3 has 14 residues. The trim removed 3 bases at V and 2 bases at J, leaving 3 bases unmatched. The CDR3 loop reads CASSLIAGPYEQYF. CDR3 DNA: TGTGCCAGCAGCTTGATAGCGGGACCCTACGAGCAGTACTTC.